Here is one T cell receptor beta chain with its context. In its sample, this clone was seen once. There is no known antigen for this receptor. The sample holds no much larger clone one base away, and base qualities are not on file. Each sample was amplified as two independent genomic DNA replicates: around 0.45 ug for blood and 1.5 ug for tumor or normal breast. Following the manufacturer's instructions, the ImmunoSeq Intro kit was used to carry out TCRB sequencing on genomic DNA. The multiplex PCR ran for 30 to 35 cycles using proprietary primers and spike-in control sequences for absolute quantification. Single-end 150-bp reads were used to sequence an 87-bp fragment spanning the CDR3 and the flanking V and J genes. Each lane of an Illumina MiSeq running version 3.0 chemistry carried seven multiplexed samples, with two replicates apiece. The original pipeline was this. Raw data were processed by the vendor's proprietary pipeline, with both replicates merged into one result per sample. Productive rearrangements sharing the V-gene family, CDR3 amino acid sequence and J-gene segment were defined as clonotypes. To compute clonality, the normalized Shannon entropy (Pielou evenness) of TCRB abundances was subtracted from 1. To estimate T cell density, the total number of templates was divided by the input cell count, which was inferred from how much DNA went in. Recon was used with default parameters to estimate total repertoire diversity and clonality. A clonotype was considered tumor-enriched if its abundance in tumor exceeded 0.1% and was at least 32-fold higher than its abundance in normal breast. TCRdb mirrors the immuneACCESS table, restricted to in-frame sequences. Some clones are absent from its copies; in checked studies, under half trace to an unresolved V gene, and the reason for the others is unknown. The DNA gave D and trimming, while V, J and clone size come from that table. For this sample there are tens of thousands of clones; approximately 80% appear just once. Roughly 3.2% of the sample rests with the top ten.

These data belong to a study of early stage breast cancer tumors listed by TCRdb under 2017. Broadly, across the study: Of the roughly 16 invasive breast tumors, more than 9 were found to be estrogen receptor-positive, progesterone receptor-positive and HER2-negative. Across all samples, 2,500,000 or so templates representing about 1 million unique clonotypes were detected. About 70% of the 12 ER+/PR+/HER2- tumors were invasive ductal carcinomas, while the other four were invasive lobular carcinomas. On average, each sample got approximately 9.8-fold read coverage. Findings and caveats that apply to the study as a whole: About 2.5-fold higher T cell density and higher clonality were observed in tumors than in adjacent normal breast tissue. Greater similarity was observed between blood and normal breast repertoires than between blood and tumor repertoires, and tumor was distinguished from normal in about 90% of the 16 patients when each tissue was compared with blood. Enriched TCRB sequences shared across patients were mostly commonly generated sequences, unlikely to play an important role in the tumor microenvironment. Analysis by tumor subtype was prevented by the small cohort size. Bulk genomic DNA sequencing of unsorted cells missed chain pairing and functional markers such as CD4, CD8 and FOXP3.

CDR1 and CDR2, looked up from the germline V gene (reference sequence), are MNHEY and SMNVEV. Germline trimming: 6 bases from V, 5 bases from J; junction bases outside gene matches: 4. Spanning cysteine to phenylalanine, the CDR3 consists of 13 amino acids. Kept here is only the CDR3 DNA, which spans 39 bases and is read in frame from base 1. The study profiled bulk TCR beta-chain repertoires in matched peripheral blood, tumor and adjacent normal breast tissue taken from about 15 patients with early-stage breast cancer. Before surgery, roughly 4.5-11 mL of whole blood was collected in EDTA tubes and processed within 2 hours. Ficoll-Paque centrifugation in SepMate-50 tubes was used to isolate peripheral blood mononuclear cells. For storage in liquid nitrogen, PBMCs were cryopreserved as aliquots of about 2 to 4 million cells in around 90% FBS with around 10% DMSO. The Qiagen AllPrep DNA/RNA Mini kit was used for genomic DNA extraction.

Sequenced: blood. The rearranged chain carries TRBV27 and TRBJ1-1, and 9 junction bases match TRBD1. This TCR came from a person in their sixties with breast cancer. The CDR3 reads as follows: CASRKTGGTEAFF. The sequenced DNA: TGTGCCAGCAGAAAGACAGGGGGGACTGAAGCTTTCTTT.